This T cell receptor (beta chain) was sequenced for a study of beta chain features in type 1 diabetes (dated by TCRdb to between 2017 and 2018). Context from the whole study: Patients and healthy donors did not differ in mean age, gender distribution, total cell number or subset yield. A total of roughly 98,000,000 sorted cells were examined across all samples, and a strong correlation was observed between cell number per subset and RNA yield. In the study, TCRB repertoires of sorted circulating CD4+ T cell subsets from recently diagnosed type 1 diabetes patients were compared with those of matched healthy donors. Regulatory and stem cell-like memory subsets were isolated from only 8 patients and about eight healthy donors, whereas naive and central memory subsets came from all 30 or so donors.

The entire isolated RNA was reverse transcribed using the High Capacity cDNA Reverse Transcription Kit, and thus expressed TCRB transcripts were sequenced. Naive, central memory and regulatory T cell samples underwent deep immunoSEQ sequencing, averaging about 3.57 million total reads per sample. After sorted cells were lysed in RLT buffer, RNA was extracted with DNase-treated RNeasy Micro or Mini kits, with the choice depending on cell number. Each cell subset was processed on its own to prevent cross-contamination, while patient and healthy donor samples were processed together. The immunoSEQ multiplex PCR was used to amplify TCRB sequences from cDNA, generating 87-bp fragments that spanned the CDR3 region. Sequencing of the amplicons was done on the Illumina HiSeq platform. Regarding the original processing steps: PCR bias was corrected computationally using synthetic template baselines, and reads within Hamming distance 2 were collapsed, with unmergeable singletons discarded. Reads were aligned against IMGT so that V, D and J genes, CDR3 length and insertions or deletions at six rearrangement sites could be assigned. Within each subset, clonotype counts were normalized to sorted cell number, and only after that were true diversity and Gini coefficients computed with the tcR R package. The overlap coefficient, calculated on TCRB nucleotide sequences, was used to measure repertoire sharing. Out-of-frame TCRB sequences from naive cells were analyzed to stand in for the pre-selection repertoire. TCRdb mirrors the immuneACCESS table, restricted to in-frame sequences. Some clones are absent from its copies; in checked studies, under half trace to an unresolved V gene, and the reason for the others is unknown. D and trimming come from the DNA, and the V and J calls and clone size come from that table. The sample has some 410,000 clones on record, approximately 15% of them singletons. Together, the top ten hold under 0.04% of the sample.

This clone has a count of ten or more. Its recognized antigen is unknown. Base qualities are not at hand, and no much larger clone is one base apart. Study-wide conclusions, independent of this receptor: A moderate but significant shortening of TCRB CDR3 length was observed in type 1 diabetes patients in all four CD4+ subsets. Because cDNA was sequenced instead of genomic DNA, highly expressing activated cells could be over-represented, though the groups showed no difference in activation or CD3 levels. The naive, central memory and regulatory TCRB repertoires appeared to resemble one another more closely among patients than among healthy donors. Shorter templates might be favored by PCR, yet because patient and control samples were amplified and corrected together, any such skew would affect both groups equally. Only small numbers of individuals were included in the HLA sub-analyses, which left unresolved whether HLA type had any influence on TCRB rearrangement. Patients with type 1 diabetes made fewer insertions and deleted more nucleotides at VDJ recombination sites, implying thymic rearrangement abnormalities.

Each donor gave one peripheral blood draw, about 100 mL on average, collected into heparinised tubes. Using a panel that included CD45RO, CCR7, CD25, CD127, CD95 and CD27, naive, central memory, regulatory and stem cell-like memory CD4+ T cells were sorted on a BD FACSAria II. A purity above 95% was achieved for all sorted populations. PBMCs were isolated right away by Lymphoprep density gradient centrifugation and were stained directly, without culture. So that batch effects would be minimized, each experiment stained and sorted samples in pairs, pairing one healthy donor with one patient. Counted from cysteine to phenylalanine, this CDR3 has 16 amino acids. Only CDR3 DNA remains: 48 bases, in frame from the first base. As encoded in the germline V gene, CDR1 is LGHNA while CDR2 is YSLEER. After removal of 4 bases from V and 12 bases from J, the junction retains 11 bases not matched to a gene.

The chain is made from TRBV4-3 and TRBJ2-1; 14 nucleotides in the junction match TRBD2. The sequenced material came from naive CD4+ T cells from blood. In light of the paper, this sample's cell subset or site label describes: true naive CD4+ T cells. The sequence came from a man aged 30-40 years in good health. This receptor carries the CDR3 CASSPTGTSGSLVQFF. The sequenced DNA: TGCGCCAGCAGCCCTACAGGGACTAGCGGGAGCTTAGTGCAGTTCTTC.